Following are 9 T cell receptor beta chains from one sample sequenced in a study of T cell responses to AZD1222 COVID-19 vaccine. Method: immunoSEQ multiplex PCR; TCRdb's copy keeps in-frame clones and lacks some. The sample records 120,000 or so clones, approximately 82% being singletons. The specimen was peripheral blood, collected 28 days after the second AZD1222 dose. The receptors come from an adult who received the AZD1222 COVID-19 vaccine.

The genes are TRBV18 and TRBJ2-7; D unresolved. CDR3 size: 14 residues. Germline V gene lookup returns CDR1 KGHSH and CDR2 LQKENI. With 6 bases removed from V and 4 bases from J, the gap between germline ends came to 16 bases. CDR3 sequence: CASSPPGSNYEQYF. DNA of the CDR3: TGTGCCAGCTCGCCTCCGGGCTCCAATTACGAGCAGTACTTC.

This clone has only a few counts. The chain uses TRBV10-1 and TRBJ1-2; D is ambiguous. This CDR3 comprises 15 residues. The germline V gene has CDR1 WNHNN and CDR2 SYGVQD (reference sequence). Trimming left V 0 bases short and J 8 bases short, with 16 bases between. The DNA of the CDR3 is TGCGCCAGCAGTGAGTCCGCATTTGGGCCTGGGGGCTACACCTTC. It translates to CASSESAFGPGGYTF.

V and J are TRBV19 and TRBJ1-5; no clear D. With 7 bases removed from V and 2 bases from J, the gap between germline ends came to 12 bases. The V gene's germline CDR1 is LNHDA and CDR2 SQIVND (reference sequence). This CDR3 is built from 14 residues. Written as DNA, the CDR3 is TGTGCCAGTATTCCCCCGGGCGGCAATCAGCCCCAGCATTTT. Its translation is CASIPPGGNQPQHF.

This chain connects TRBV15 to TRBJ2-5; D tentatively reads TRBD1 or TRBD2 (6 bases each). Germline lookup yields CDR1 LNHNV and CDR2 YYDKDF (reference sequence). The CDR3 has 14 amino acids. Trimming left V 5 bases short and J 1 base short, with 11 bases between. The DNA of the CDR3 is TGTGCCACCAGCGCGGGACAAGGCCAAGAGACCCAGTACTTC. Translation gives CATSAGQGQETQYF.

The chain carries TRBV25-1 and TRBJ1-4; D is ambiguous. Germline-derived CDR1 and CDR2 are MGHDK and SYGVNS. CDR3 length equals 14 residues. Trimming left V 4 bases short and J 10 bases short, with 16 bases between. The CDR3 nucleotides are TGTGCCAGCAGTGGAGGAGTTTTGGGAGGAAAACTGTTTTTT. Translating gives CASSGGVLGGKLFF.

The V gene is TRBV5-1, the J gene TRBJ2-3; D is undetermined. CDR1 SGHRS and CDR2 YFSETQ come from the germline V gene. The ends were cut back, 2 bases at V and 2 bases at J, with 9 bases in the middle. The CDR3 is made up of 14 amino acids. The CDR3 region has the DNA TGCGCCAGCAGCTTTCGTGGCCCCACAGATACGCAGTATTTT. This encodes CASSFRGPTDTQYF.

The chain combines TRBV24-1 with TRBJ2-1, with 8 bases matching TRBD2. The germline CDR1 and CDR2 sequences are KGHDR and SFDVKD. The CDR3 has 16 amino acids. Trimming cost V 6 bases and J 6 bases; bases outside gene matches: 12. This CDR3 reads CATSHPAGGDPNEQFF. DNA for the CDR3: TGTGCCACCAGTCACCCGGCGGGGGGCGATCCCAATGAGCAGTTCTTC.

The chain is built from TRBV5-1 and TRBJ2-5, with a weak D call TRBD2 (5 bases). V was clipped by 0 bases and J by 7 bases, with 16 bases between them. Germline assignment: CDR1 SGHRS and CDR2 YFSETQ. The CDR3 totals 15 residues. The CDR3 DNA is TGCGCCAGCAGCTTGGCGTCGATGCATCGGGGGACCCAGTACTTC. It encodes CASSLASMHRGTQYF.

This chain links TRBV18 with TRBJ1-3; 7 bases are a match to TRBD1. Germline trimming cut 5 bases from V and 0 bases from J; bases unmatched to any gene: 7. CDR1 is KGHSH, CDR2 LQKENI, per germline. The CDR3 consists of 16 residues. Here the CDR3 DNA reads TGTGCCAGCTCAACCGGACAGGTTTTCTCTGGAAACACCATATATTTT. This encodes CASSTGQVFSGNTIYF. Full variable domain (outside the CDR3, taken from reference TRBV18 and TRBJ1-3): NAGVMQNPRHLVRRRGQEARLRCSPMKGHSHVYWYRQLPEEGLKFMVYLQKENIIDESGMPKERFSAEFPKEGPSILRIQQVVRGDSAAYFCASSTGQVFSGNTIYFGEGSWLTVV.